This T cell receptor (beta chain) was sequenced in a study of T cells in Graves' hyperthyroidism and ophthalmopathy. The CDR3 has 14 amino acids. Germline V gene lookup returns CDR1 SEHNR and CDR2 FQNEAQ (reference sequence). J lost 7 bases, V lost 2 bases, and 5 bases had no gene match. Researchers amplified the TCR beta CDR3 regions from RNA transcripts. Carried out on the TCR CDR3, a first-round RT-PCR used the HTBI primer set. TCRdb re-analysed the multiplex PCR reads in MiXCR, keeping a single row per CDR3 protein. In the table there are hundreds of thousands of distinct CDR3 sequences, about 14% of which are singletons.

The sequence was collected from a woman aged 45 to 65 with Graves' ophthalmopathy. The chain links TRBV7-9 to TRBJ2-7; 10 bases align to TRBD2. The sequencing input was blood. The DNA of the CDR3 is TGTGCCAGCAGCTTACGGCTAGCGGGAGAAGAGCAGTACTTC. This codes for CASSLRLAGEEQYF.